Below are 15 T cell receptor beta chains sequenced from a single sample in a study of T cell responses to AZD1222 COVID-19 vaccine. Assay: immunoSEQ multiplex PCR; the TCRdb copy retains only in-frame clones and omits some. The repertoire includes about 120,000 clones, 70% to 90% of them detected once, and 2.5% to 3.5% sits in the top ten. The sample in question was peripheral blood, obtained 28 days after the second AZD1222 dose. Receptors originate from an adult who received the AZD1222 COVID-19 vaccine.

The rearrangement uses TRBV6-2 or TRBV6-3 and TRBJ1-3; unclear D gene. CDR1 is MNHEY and CDR2 is SVGEGT in the germline V gene. V lost 1 base and J 7 bases, leaving 5 bases between the germline ends. The CDR3 extends over 12 amino acids. The CDR3: CASSYLDNTIYF. CDR3 nucleotide sequence: TGTGCCAGCAGTTACTTAGACAACACCATATATTTT.

The chain combines TRBV6-6 with TRBJ1-2; 9 bases map to TRBD1. Germline CDR1 reads MNHNY; CDR2 reads SVGAGI (reference sequence). V trimming: 6 bases; J trimming: 4 bases; junction bases outside the gene matches: 15. The CDR3 is made up of 17 amino acids. The CDR3 spells CASSRKGPGQGTYGYTF. The CDR3 nucleotides are TGTGCCAGCAGCCGAAAAGGACCGGGACAGGGAACCTATGGCTACACCTTC.

The chain uses TRBV29-1 and TRBJ1-5; D not certain. V gave up 5 bases and J gave up 0 bases, with 11 bases separating them. Germline lookup yields CDR1 SQVTM and CDR2 ANQGSEA. CDR3 size: 14 residues. This CDR3 reads CSVTTGYSNQPQHF. The CDR3, as DNA: TGCAGCGTTACGACTGGTTATAGCAATCAGCCCCAGCATTTT.

The chain has TRBV19 and TRBJ1-5; D is unclear. The germline CDR1 and CDR2 sequences are LNHDA and SQIVND (reference sequence). V lost 3 bases and J 1 base, leaving 10 bases between the germline ends. This CDR3 has 15 amino acids. The CDR3 sequence is CASSMYSGSNQPQHF. Here the CDR3 DNA reads TGTGCCAGTAGTATGTACTCTGGGAGCAATCAGCCCCAGCATTTT.

The rearrangement joins TRBV10-3 to TRBJ1-6, with D possibly being TRBD1 (5 bases). CDR1 and CDR2 from the germline V gene are ENHRY and SYGVKD. CDR3 length: 15 residues. Deletions cut 0 bases from V and 14 bases from J, with 17 bases between. DNA of the CDR3: TGTGCCATCAGTGAGTCCGACATAGGGGAAAAGGCCCTCCACTTT. This gives the protein CAISESDIGEKALHF.

V usage is TRBV30 and J usage is TRBJ2-1, with 7 bases aligning to TRBD1. Germline trimming cut 4 bases from V and 9 bases from J; bases unmatched to any gene: 12. The germline CDR1 and CDR2 sequences are GTSNPN and SVGIG (reference sequence). The CDR3 totals 14 residues. Written as DNA, the CDR3 is TGTGCCTGGACTCACGGACAGGCTAGTGGTGAGCAGTTCTTC. This encodes CAWTHGQASGEQFF.

This clone showed up just once. The chain recombines TRBV29-1 with TRBJ1-2, with D possibly matching TRBD1 (5 bases). V shed 4 bases and J shed 7 bases, with 19 bases lying between them. This CDR3 has 14 amino acids. Germline values: CDR1 SQVTM, CDR2 ANQGSEA. The CDR3 nucleotides read TGCAGCGTTGCCTTTTCGGCCGACAGCTCTGGCTACACCTTC. It is translated as CSVAFSADSSGYTF. Full variable domain (remainder filled in from reference TRBV29-1 and TRBJ1-2): SAVISQKPSRDICQRGTSLTIQCQVDSQVTMMFWYRQQPGQSLTLIATANQGSEATYESGFVIDKFPISRPNLTFSTLTVSNMSPEDSSIYLCSVAFSADSSGYTFGSGTRLTVV.

In this sample, this clone turned up a few times. The chain employs TRBV30 and TRBJ1-1, with 8 bases aligning to TRBD1. V was pared by 3 bases and J by 7 bases, with 1 base of the junction left unmatched. There are 11 residues in the CDR3. The germline CDR1 and CDR2 sequences are GTSNPN and SVGIG (reference sequence). The DNA for the CDR3 is TGTGCCTGGAGGGACAGGGTTGAAGCTTTCTTT. It is translated as CAWRDRVEAFF.

The chain is built from TRBV7-2 and TRBJ2-2, with 11 positions matching TRBD1. The CDR3 is 17 residues long. Germline CDR1 SGHTA, CDR2 FQGNSA. The trim removed 4 bases at V and 4 bases at J, leaving 8 bases unmatched. CDR3 sequence (DNA): TGTGCCAGCAGCTCCGGACCGGACAGGGGGCTCACCGGGGAGCTGTTTTTT. Encoded protein: CASSSGPDRGLTGELFF.

The chain recombines TRBV19 with TRBJ1-4; D is perhaps TRBD1 (5 bases). Trimming removed 3 bases at V and 5 bases at J, with 7 bases between. This CDR3 has 13 amino acids. CDR1 is LNHDA and CDR2 is SQIVND in the germline V gene (reference sequence). This CDR3 is CASSISGNEKLFF. The CDR3 nucleotides read TGTGCCAGTAGTATCTCAGGGAATGAAAAACTGTTTTTT.

The chain carries TRBV2 and TRBJ1-5, with 9 bases fitting TRBD1. Losses at the gene ends were 3 bases for V and 4 bases for J; bases not matched to a gene: 4. The CDR3 totals 15 residues. Germline CDR1 reads SNHLY; CDR2 reads FYNNEI. CDR3: CASSEKGTGNQPQHF. In DNA form, the CDR3 reads TGTGCCAGCAGTGAGAAGGGGACAGGGAATCAGCCCCAGCATTTT.

CDR3 protein: CASSKTVTEQPQHF. CDR3 bases: TGTGCCAGCAGCAAGACTGTTACAGAACAGCCCCAGCATTTT. The V gene is TRBV7-8, the J gene TRBJ1-5; D is uncertain. The CDR3 is made up of 14 amino acids. The V gene lost 5 bases and the J gene lost 7 bases, with 15 bases spanning the gap. CDR1 SGHVS and CDR2 FQNEAQ come from the germline V gene.

In its sample, this clone ranks as medium-sized. The rearrangement uses TRBV6-1 and TRBJ1-3; TRBD1 might be the D (5 bases). Trimming cost V 1 base and J 0 bases, with 10 bases left between them. Germline loops: CDR1 MNHNS, CDR2 SASEGT. CDR3 size: 16 residues. This CDR3 is CASSEGQGDSGNTIYF. CDR3 nucleotide sequence: TGTGCCAGCAGTGAAGGGCAGGGAGACTCTGGAAACACCATATATTTT.

The CDR3 here is CASGGGYQPQHF. As DNA, the CDR3 is TGTGCTTCAGGGGGGGGATATCAGCCCCAGCATTTT. The chain links TRBV6-5 to TRBJ1-5, with 7 bases matching TRBD1. From germline, CDR1 is MNHEY and CDR2 SVGAGI. This CDR3 spans 12 amino acids.

This chain joins TRBV28 and TRBJ1-5; D gene ambiguous. V was cut by 6 bases and J by 1 base, with 16 bases left in between. This CDR3 has 16 amino acids. CDR1 is MDHEN and CDR2 is SYDVKM in the germline V gene. The CDR3: CASRVVGHWSNQPQHF. In DNA form, the CDR3 reads TGTGCCAGCAGGGTTGTGGGCCATTGGAGCAATCAGCCCCAGCATTTT.